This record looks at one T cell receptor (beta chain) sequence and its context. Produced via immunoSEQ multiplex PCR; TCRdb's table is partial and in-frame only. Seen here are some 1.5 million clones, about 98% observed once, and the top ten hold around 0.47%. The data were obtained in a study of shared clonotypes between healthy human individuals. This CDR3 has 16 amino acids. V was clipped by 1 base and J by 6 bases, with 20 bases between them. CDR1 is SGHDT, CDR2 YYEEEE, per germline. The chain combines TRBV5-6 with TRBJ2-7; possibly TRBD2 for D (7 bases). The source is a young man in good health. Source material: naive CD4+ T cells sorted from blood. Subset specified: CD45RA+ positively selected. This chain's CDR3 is CASSLWGGKDSFEQYF. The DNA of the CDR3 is TGTGCCAGCAGCTTGTGGGGAGGGAAGGACAGTTTCGAGCAGTACTTC.